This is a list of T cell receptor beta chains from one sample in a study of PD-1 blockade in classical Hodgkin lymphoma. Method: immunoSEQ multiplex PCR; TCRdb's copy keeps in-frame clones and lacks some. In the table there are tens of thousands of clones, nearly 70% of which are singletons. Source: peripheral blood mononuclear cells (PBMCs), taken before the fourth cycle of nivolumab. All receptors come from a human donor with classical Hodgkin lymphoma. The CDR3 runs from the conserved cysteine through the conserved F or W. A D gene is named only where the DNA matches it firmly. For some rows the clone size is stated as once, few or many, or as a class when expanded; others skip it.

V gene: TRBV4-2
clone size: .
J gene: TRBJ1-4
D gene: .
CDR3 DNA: TGTGCCAGCAGCCAAGGACCGGAAGAAAAACTGTTTTTT
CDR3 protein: CASSQGPEEKLFF

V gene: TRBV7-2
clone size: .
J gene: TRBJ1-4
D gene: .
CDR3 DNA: TGTGCCAGCAGCTTAGTTTGGGGCGAAAAACTGTTTTTT
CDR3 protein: CASSLVWGEKLFF

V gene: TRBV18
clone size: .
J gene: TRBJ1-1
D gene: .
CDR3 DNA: TGTGCCAGCTCACCCGGTTTTATCGACAGAAGCACTGAAGCTTTCTTT
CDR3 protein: CASSPGFIDRSTEAFF

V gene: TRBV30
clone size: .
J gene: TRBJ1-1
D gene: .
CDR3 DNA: TGTGCCTGGAGTGGATCGTCTGGTGGGGAAGCTTTCTTT
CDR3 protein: CAWSGSSGGEAFF

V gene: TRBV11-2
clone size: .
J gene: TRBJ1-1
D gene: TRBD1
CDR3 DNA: TGTGCCAGCAGCTTACTCGTTGGGACAGGGGTGGGAGGCACTGAAGCTTTCTTT
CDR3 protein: CASSLLVGTGVGGTEAFF

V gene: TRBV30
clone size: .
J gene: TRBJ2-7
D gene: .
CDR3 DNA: TGTGCCTGGACAGGGGATGGCGAGCAGTACTTC
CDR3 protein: CAWTGDGEQYF

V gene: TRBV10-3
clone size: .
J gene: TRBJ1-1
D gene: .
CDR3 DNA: TGTGCCATCAGTGAACCAGCGAACACTGAAGCTTTCTTT
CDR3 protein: CAISEPANTEAFF

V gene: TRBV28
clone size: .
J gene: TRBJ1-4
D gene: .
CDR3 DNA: TGTGCCAGCTGGGTGGGGGCGGCAACTAATGAAAAACTGTTTTTT
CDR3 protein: CASWVGAATNEKLFF

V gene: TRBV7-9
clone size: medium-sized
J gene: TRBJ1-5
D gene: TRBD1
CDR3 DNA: TGTGCCAGCACGGACAGGTTCAATCAGCCCCAGCATTTT
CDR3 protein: CASTDRFNQPQHF

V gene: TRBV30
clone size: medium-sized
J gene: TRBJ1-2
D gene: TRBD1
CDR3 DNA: TGTGCCTGGAGTGCGACAGGGCAGTGGGGCTACACCTTC
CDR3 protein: CAWSATGQWGYTF

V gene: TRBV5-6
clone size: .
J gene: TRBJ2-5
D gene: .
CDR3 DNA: TGTGCCAGCAGCTTGTTGACGGGGTTGGCAGGGTGGGGCCCGGAGACCCAGTACTTC
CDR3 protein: CASSLLTGLAGWGPETQYF

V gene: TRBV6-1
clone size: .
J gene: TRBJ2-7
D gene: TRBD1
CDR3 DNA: TGTGCCAGCAGGGTGGGGACAGGAACCTCCTACGAGCAGTACTTC
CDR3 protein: CASRVGTGTSYEQYF

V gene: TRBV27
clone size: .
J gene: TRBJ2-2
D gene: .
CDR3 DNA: TGTGCCAGCAGTTTGTTATCCGCGAACACCGGGGAGCTGTTTTTT
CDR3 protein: CASSLLSANTGELFF

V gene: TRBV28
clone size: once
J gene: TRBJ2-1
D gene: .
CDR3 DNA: TGTGCCAGCAGTCCCCCAAGGGGAGGTTCGTATGAGCAGTTCTTC
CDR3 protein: CASSPPRGGSYEQFF

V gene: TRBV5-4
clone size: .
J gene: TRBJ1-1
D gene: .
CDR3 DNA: TGTGCCAGCAGCCGGGTAAACACTGAAGCTTTCTTT
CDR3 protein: CASSRVNTEAFF

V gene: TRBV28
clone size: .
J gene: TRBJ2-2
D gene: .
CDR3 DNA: TGTGCCAGCAGGAAGACAGACATCAACACCGGGGAGCTGTTTTTT
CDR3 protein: CASRKTDINTGELFF

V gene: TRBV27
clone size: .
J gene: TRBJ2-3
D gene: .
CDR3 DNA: TGTGCCAGCAGCTACAATACGCAGGGGTCAGATACGCAGTATTTT
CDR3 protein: CASSYNTQGSDTQYF

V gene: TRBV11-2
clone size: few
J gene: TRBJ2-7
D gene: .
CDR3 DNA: TGTGCCAGCAGCCCATTGGGGGCCTACGAGCAGTACTTC
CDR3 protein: CASSPLGAYEQYF

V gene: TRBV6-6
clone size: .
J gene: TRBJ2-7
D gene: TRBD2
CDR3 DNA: TGTGCCAGCAGAGGGGAGCGGGACGGTTCCTACGAGCAGTACTTC
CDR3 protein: CASRGERDGSYEQYF

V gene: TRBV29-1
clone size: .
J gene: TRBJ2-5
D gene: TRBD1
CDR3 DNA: TGCAGCCACTCCACAGGGGGCAGGGAGACCCAGTACTTC
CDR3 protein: CSHSTGGRETQYF

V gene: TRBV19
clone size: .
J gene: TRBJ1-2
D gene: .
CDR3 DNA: TGTGCCAGTAAGGGTCGGGGCTATGGCTACACCTTC
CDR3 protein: CASKGRGYGYTF

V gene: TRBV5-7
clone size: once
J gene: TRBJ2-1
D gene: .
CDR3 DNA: TGTGCCAGCAGCTTGGACCCTTCCCCCAGACGAGACAATGAGCAGTTCTTC
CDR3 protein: CASSLDPSPRRDNEQFF

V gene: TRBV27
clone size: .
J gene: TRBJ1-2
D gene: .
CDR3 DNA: TGTGCCAGCAGTTTAAGGGGAGGAGGCTACACCTTC
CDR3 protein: CASSLRGGGYTF

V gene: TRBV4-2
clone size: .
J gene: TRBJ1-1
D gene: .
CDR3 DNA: TGTGCCAGCAGCCAAGGCGATAACACTGAAGCTTTCTTT
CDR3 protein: CASSQGDNTEAFF

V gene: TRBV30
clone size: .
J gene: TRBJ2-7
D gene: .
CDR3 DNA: TGTGCCTGGAGTGGGTACGAGCAGTACTTC
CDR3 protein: CAWSGYEQYF

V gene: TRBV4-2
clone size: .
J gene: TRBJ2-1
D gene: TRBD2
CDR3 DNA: TGTGCCAGCAGCCAAGATTTTACGGCGGGGGGCCTCAATGAGCAGTTCTTC
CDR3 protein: CASSQDFTAGGLNEQFF

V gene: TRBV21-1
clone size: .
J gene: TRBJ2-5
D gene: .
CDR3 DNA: TGTGCCAGCAGCAAAGCGGCAGGGTTGGCAGAGACCCAGTACTTC
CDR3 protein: CASSKAAGLAETQYF

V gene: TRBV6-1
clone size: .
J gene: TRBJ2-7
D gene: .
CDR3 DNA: TGTGCCAGCAGTGAAACGGGTTTCTCCTACGAGCAGTACTTC
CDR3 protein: CASSETGFSYEQYF

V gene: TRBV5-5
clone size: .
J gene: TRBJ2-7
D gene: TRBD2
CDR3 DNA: TGTGCCAGCAGCCGGGAGGGGAGCTCCTACGAGCAGTACTTC
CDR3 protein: CASSREGSSYEQYF